The next 24 T cell receptor beta chains were all read from a single sample in a study of monozygotic twins with inflammatory bowel disease. TCRdb reworked the 5' RACE reads into one entry per CDR3 protein, no DNA. This sample's table reports 350,000 to 400,000 distinct CDR3 sequences. The sequencing input was blood. All receptors come from a human donor with ulcerative colitis or Crohn's disease, or a healthy co-twin of an affected twin (not recorded which).

The rearrangement links TRBV7-9 to TRBJ2-7. The germline V gene has CDR1 SEHNR and CDR2 FQNEAQ (reference sequence). The CDR3 totals 13 residues. CDR3 in amino acids: CASSFSTLYEQYF.

The chain joins TRBV5-8 to TRBJ2-3; the TCRdb call, TRBD1, lacks DNA for checking. From germline, CDR1 is SGHTS and CDR2 YDEGEE. This CDR3 comprises 16 residues. The CDR3 sequence: CASSLGTGDRTDTQYF.

The rearrangement joins TRBV7-9 to TRBJ2-7. Per germline, CDR1 SEHNR and CDR2 FQNEAQ (reference sequence). The length of the CDR3 is 12 residues. CDR3 amino acids: CASTRSSYEQYF. The entire variable domain, with the rest obtained from reference TRBV7-9 and TRBJ2-7, is as follows: DTGVSQNPRHKITKRGQNVTFRCDPISEHNRLYWYRQTLGQGPEFLTYFQNEAQLEKSRLLSDRFSAERPKGSFSTLEIQRTEQGDSAMYLCASTRSSYEQYFGPGTRLTVT.

V usage is TRBV28 and J usage is TRBJ2-7; as DNA is missing, the TRBD2 call by TCRdb cannot be tested. This CDR3 has 18 residues. Germline V gives CDR1 MDHEN, CDR2 SYDVKM. The CDR3 sequence is CASSFGYSLMGSSYEQYF.

The chain's CDR3 is CASSVGGPLRYTGELFF. The rearrangement joins TRBV9 to TRBJ2-2; TCRdb gives TRBD1 as the D gene, but with no DNA this cannot be confirmed. Germline lookup yields CDR1 SGDLS and CDR2 YYNGEE. This CDR3 contains 17 residues.

The rearrangement uses TRBV7-2 and TRBJ2-7. From germline, CDR1 is SGHTA and CDR2 FQGNSA. The CDR3 extends over 14 amino acids. The CDR3 region is CASSLALLSYEQYF.

The genes are TRBV5-1 and TRBJ2-2; TCRdb's D call of TRBD2 is untestable without DNA. This CDR3 region has 16 residues. Germline V CDR1 and CDR2: SGHRS, YFSETQ. The CDR3 loop is CASSLVLAGSTGELFF.

The rearrangement joins TRBV19 to TRBJ2-7; the D gene TCRdb calls, TRBD2, cannot be checked with no DNA. CDR3 size: 12 residues. Germline V gives CDR1 LNHDA, CDR2 SQIVND (reference sequence). The CDR3: CASSIAGGPRRF.

The chain uses TRBV27 and TRBJ1-5. CDR1 MNHEY and CDR2 SMNVEV come from the germline V gene (reference sequence). The CDR3 covers 17 residues. This CDR3 reads CASSLYSARYSNQPQHF.

The chain combines TRBV9 with TRBJ2-7; the TCRdb D gene call, TRBD2, has no DNA to confirm it. This CDR3 contains 14 residues. Germline V gives CDR1 SGDLS, CDR2 YYNGEE. The CDR3 here is CASSAGGLSPEQYF. The full variable domain, completed using reference TRBV9 and TRBJ2-7, is DSGVTQTPKHLITATGQRVTLRCSPRSGDLSVYWYQQSLDQGLQFLIQYYNGEERAKGNILERFSAQQFPDLHSELNLSSLELGDSALYFCASSAGGLSPEQYFGPGTRLTVT.

V and J are TRBV25-1 and TRBJ2-3. The CDR3 covers 13 residues. Germline loops: CDR1 MGHDK, CDR2 SYGVNS. The CDR3 loop is CASSEPGADTQYF.

The chain employs TRBV10-3 and TRBJ2-5; TCRdb's D gene call, TRBD1, goes unchecked for lack of DNA. The CDR3 is 18 residues long. Germline CDR1 ENHRY, CDR2 SYGVKD. Here the CDR3 reads CAISEETGQGGPRGTQYF.

The V and J genes are TRBV7-2 and TRBJ2-5; TCRdb calls TRBD1, which cannot be checked without DNA. Germline values: CDR1 SGHTA, CDR2 FQGNSA. The CDR3 contains 14 residues. The CDR3 sequence is CASSFPGFGETQYF.

V usage is TRBV20-1 and J usage is TRBJ2-2; the TCRdb call, TRBD1, lacks DNA for checking. Germline lookup yields CDR1 DFQATT and CDR2 SNEGSKA (reference sequence). This CDR3 is 14 amino acids long. The CDR3: CSATRQGNTGELFF.

The chain is built from TRBV19 and TRBJ2-1; lacking DNA, the TRBD2 call made by TCRdb goes unchecked. The CDR3 length is 13 residues. Per the germline V gene, CDR1 is LNHDA and CDR2 is SQIVND (reference sequence). The CDR3 sequence: CAVTSGVYNEQFF.

The chain uses TRBV19 and TRBJ1-5; with no DNA, the TCRdb D assignment of TRBD1 cannot be verified. Germline CDR1 reads LNHDA; CDR2 reads SQIVND (reference sequence). The CDR3 is 13 amino acids. CDR3 region: CASSMTENQPQHF.

V usage is TRBV10-3 and J usage is TRBJ2-2; there is no DNA to check the TCRdb D call of TRBD1. The germline CDR1 and CDR2 sequences are ENHRY and SYGVKD. The CDR3 is made up of 14 amino acids. The CDR3 here is CAITKGVDTGELFF.

The J gene is TRBJ1-1, the V gene TRBV6-2 or TRBV6-3; the TCRdb D gene call, TRBD1, has no DNA to confirm it. CDR3 length: 15 residues. The V gene's germline CDR1 is MNHEY and CDR2 SVGEGT. The CDR3 loop is CASSTWTGTNTEAFF.

The chain recombines TRBV27 with TRBJ1-2; TCRdb's assignment of TRBD1 cannot be checked, as there is no DNA. The V gene's germline CDR1 is MNHEY and CDR2 SMNVEV (reference sequence). The length of the CDR3 is 15 residues. The CDR3: CASSLLGRTPMGYTF.

The chain uses TRBV28 and TRBJ2-4. Per germline, CDR1 MDHEN and CDR2 SYDVKM. The CDR3 is made up of 16 amino acids. CDR3 sequence: CASSFIGSLAKNIQYF.

The chain uses TRBV20-1 and TRBJ2-1; TCRdb designates TRBD2, a call that cannot be tested without DNA. Germline CDR1 and CDR2: DFQATT and SNEGSKA (reference sequence). The CDR3 runs 14 residues. The CDR3 sequence is CSAKLASATDEQFF.

The CDR3 sequence: CASSQSPRSSGTDTQYF. The V gene is TRBV7-2, the J gene TRBJ2-3; TCRdb's D call of TRBD2 is untestable without DNA. Per the germline V gene, CDR1 is SGHTA and CDR2 is FQGNSA. CDR3 length equals 17 residues.

The rearrangement uses TRBV5-1 and TRBJ2-7; TCRdb gives TRBD1 as the D gene, but with no DNA this cannot be confirmed. CDR1 and CDR2 from the germline V gene are SGHRS and YFSETQ. The CDR3 totals 13 residues. The chain's CDR3 is CASSAGVSYEQYF.

V and J are TRBV9 and TRBJ2-3; the TCRdb call, TRBD2, lacks DNA for checking. Germline-derived CDR1 and CDR2 are SGDLS and YYNGEE. The CDR3 runs to 17 residues. CDR3 sequence reads: CASSPHPRGSSTDTQYF.